One sample yielded the 16 T cell receptor beta chains listed below, sequenced in a study of CD8+CD57+ T cells in acquired aplastic anemia. Only patients with CD8+CD57+ cell expansion on flow cytometry were chosen for sequencing. CDR3 and TCR beta VDJ profiling relied on genomic DNA as the template. One entry per CDR3 protein results from TCRdb running MiXCR on the reads. The top ten hold roughly two fifths of the sample, which has roughly 250,000 distinct CDR3 sequences, 82% seen once. Source material: sorted CD4+, CD8+, or CD8+CD57+ T cells (not recorded which) from PBMCs. Source of these receptors: a human donor with aplastic anemia.

Of note for this clonotype: Because the CDR3 is missing its conserved closing phenylalanine or tryptophan, this is likely a read error. The chain employs TRBV2 and TRBJ2-3; 10 nucleotides match TRBD1. CDR1 and CDR2 (germline): SNHLY, FYNNEI. The CDR3 covers 13 residues. As DNA, the CDR3 is TGTGCCAGCCGGGACAGGGGCACGGATACGCAGTATTTG. This sequence encodes CASRDRGTDTQYL.

The rearrangement links TRBV9 to TRBJ2-1; D is possibly TRBD2 (5 bases). This CDR3 is built from 16 residues. Trimming cost V 6 bases and J 10 bases, with 26 bases left between them. The germline gives CDR1 SGDLS, CDR2 YYNGEE. For the CDR3, the DNA is TGTGCCAGCACCGTCGAGAGGAACACCGGGGAGCTGGAGCAGTTCTTC. It specifies CASTVERNTGELEQFF.

The rearrangement links TRBV7-8 to TRBJ1-2; D gene uncertain. Germline loops: CDR1 SGHVS, CDR2 FQNEAQ. The V end lost 0 bases, the J end lost 5 bases, and 16 bases lay between the germline ends. The length of the CDR3 is 16 residues. CDR3 nucleotide sequence: TGTGCCAGCAGCTTAGCGGGAGGTCCCGTCATATATGGCTACACCTTC. This translates into CASSLAGGPVIYGYTF.

This chain uses TRBV7-9 with TRBJ2-3; the match to TRBD1 covers 7 bases. Looked up from germline, CDR1 is SEHNR and CDR2 is FQNEAQ (reference sequence). The CDR3 contains 14 residues. Germline trimming cut 4 bases from V and 12 bases from J; bases unmatched to any gene: 13. This CDR3 is CASSSGGSAGQQYF. CDR3 in DNA: TGTGCCAGCAGCTCAGGGGGAAGTGCCGGACAACAGTATTTT.

The chain carries TRBV11-1 and TRBJ2-3; D not certain. CDR3 length equals 13 residues. The germline gives CDR1 SGHAT, CDR2 FQDESV (reference sequence). Trimming removed 4 bases at V and 5 bases at J, with 10 bases between. The CDR3 DNA follows: TGTGCCAGCAGCTCGGGCGGCGGAGATACGCAGTATTTT. This encodes CASSSGGGDTQYF.

The V gene is TRBV12-3 or TRBV12-4, the J gene TRBJ2-6; 9 positions agree with TRBD1. V shed 6 bases, J shed 5 bases, and the junction held 8 bases outside the gene matches. The CDR3 length is 16 residues. The CDR3 DNA is TGTGCCAGCAGCTTAACAGGGGGCGACCGGGCCAACGTCCTGACTTTC. This sequence encodes CASSLTGGDRANVLTF.

In regard to this clonotype: No DNA is shown, since the ends of the CDR3 on it are uncertain; the CDR3 is the one TCRdb lists. This chain uses TRBV7-6 with TRBJ2-2; the D call in the table, TRBD1, was not verified against the DNA. The length of the CDR3 is 14 amino acids, counting both ends. CDR1 is SGHVS and CDR2 is FNYEAQ in the germline V gene. The CDR3 region is CASSWAQGTKEMYF.

Comment on this clonotype: A junction end diverges from the germline sequence, so it may reflect a read error. The chain is built from TRBV7-2 and TRBJ1-6, with D hard to call. Germline values: CDR1 SGHTA, CDR2 FQGNSA. The CDR3 sequence is 16 residues long. This CDR3 reads CASSLGECGYNSPLHF. The CDR3 DNA is TGTGCCAGCAGCTTGGGTGAGTGCGGCTATAATTCCCCCCTCCACTTT. The full variable domain, in which reference TRBV7-2 and TRBJ1-6 provide the parts outside the CDR3, is GAGVSQSPSNKVTEKGKDVELRCDPISGHTALYWYRQSLGQGLEFLIYFQGNSAPDKSGLPSDRFSAERTGGSVSTLTIQRTQQEDSAVYLCASSLGECGYNSPLHFGNGTRLTVT.

The rearrangement uses TRBV5-6 and TRBJ2-3; 9 bases agree with TRBD2. The trim removed 4 bases at V and 3 bases at J, leaving 12 bases unmatched. CDR1 is SGHDT and CDR2 is YYEEEE in the germline V gene. CDR3 length: 17 residues. CDR3 nucleotides: TGTGCCAGCAGCGTGGGGGGGGCGGGGGGGCGAACAGATACGCAGTATTTT. Translation: CASSVGGAGGRTDTQYF.

In regard to this clonotype: The conserved phenylalanine or tryptophan is not found at the CDR3 terminus, so this likely reflects a read error. No DNA is shown, since the ends of the CDR3 on it are uncertain; the CDR3 is the one TCRdb lists. The chain combines TRBV7-2 with TRBJ2-3; the table names TRBD1, a call not compared with the DNA. CDR1 SGHTA and CDR2 FQGNSA come from the germline V gene. The CDR3 is 13 amino acids long, termini counted. The CDR3 protein is CASSVVSGDRYQL.

This clonotype is medium-sized by share. The chain recombines TRBV19 with TRBJ2-1; TRBD1 aligns across 8 bases. Germline CDR1 and CDR2: LNHDA and SQIVND (reference sequence). Trimming took 1 base from V and 1 from J; bases not matched to a gene: 3. The length of the CDR3 is 16 residues. The CDR3 is CASSIGTGWSYNEQFF. DNA for the CDR3: TGTGCCAGTAGTATAGGGACAGGGTGGTCCTACAATGAGCAGTTCTTC.

The rearrangement uses TRBV7-6 and TRBJ2-7; D is unclear. Germline-derived CDR1 and CDR2 are SGHVS and FNYEAQ. CDR3 size: 12 residues. V lost 5 bases, J lost 3 bases, and 8 bases lay in between. The CDR3, as DNA: TGTGCCAGCAGCCCCTGGGGCTACGAGCAGTACTTC. Translation gives CASSPWGYEQYF.

Remarks on this clonotype: This is likely a read error, given that the CDR3 carries no conserved phenylalanine or tryptophan at its end. The DNA is omitted, as the CDR3 cannot be located on it reliably, and the CDR3 follows TCRdb's listing. The V and J genes are TRBV7-9 and TRBJ2-5; TRBD1, the D gene given by the table, was not confirmed from the DNA. Inclusive of both ends, the CDR3 amounts to 12 amino acids. Germline V gene sequence: CDR1 SEHNR, CDR2 FQNEAQ (reference sequence). The CDR3: CASSSVGGVGAY.

As regards this clonotype: In this CDR3 the conserved last residue, phenylalanine or tryptophan, is missing, so a read error is likely. No DNA is shown, since the ends of the CDR3 on it are uncertain; the CDR3 is the one TCRdb lists. V usage is TRBV2 and J usage is TRBJ1-1; TRBD1 reflects the table's D call only, with no check against the DNA. CDR1 and CDR2 from the germline V gene are SNHLY and FYNNEI. The CDR3 totals 14 residues, both ends included. CDR3 sequence: CASSDEGINTEFFV.

The chain uses TRBV11-2 and TRBJ1-1; D remains ambiguous. The germline V gene encodes CDR1 SGHAT and CDR2 FQNNGV. The V end was cut by 4 bases, the J end by 1 base, with 13 bases between. The CDR3 totals 15 residues. The CDR3 region is CASSWGGGWNTEAFF. Here the CDR3 DNA reads TGTGCCAGCAGCTGGGGTGGAGGGTGGAACACTGAAGCTTTCTTT.

The chain is built from TRBV15 and TRBJ2-7, with D possibly matching TRBD2 (6 bases). This CDR3 is 14 amino acids long. The V gene lost 5 bases and the J gene lost 7 bases, with 18 bases spanning the gap. The germline V gene encodes CDR1 LNHNV and CDR2 YYDKDF (reference sequence). Written as DNA, the CDR3 is TGTGCCACCAGCGTCCGTGGCCTAGCGAAGGAGCAGTACTTC. Its translation is CATSVRGLAKEQYF.